Given below is one T cell receptor beta chain in context. The entry originates in a study of T cell clusters in autoimmune cytopenias. Approximately 40,000 genome equivalents of blood DNA were amplified for TRB. Multiplex touch-down PCR amplified TRB using TRB-A and TRB-B pools in one tube. Reanalyzing the multiplex PCR reads, TCRdb keeps one entry per CDR3 protein, without DNA. The sample includes thousands of distinct CDR3 sequences. The CDR3 is made up of 16 amino acids. Germline CDR1 SEHNR, CDR2 FQNEAQ (reference sequence). V and J are TRBV7-9 and TRBJ2-3; TCRdb indicates TRBD2, and absent DNA this call remains unverified. The TCR was taken from a human donor with an autoimmune cytopenia or autoimmune hepatitis (not recorded which). Sequencing was carried out using peripheral blood. CDR3: CASSLGLAGGLDTQYF. The complete variable domain, with remaining parts taken from reference TRBV7-9 and TRBJ2-3, reads DTGVSQNPRHKITKRGQNVTFRCDPISEHNRLYWYRQTLGQGPEFLTYFQNEAQLEKSRLLSDRFSAERPKGSFSTLEIQRTEQGDSAMYLCASSLGLAGGLDTQYFGPGTRLTVL.